These T cell receptor beta chains were read from a single sample in a study of cytomegalovirus exposure and HLA in healthy donors. Method: immunoSEQ multiplex PCR; TCRdb's copy keeps in-frame clones and lacks some. The table lists approximately 93,000 clones. Material: PBMCs. The receptors stem from a woman younger than 45 in good health and CMV-seronegative. CDR3s include the opening cysteine and the closing phenylalanine or tryptophan. D genes are given only for firm matches.

TRBV9	TRBJ1-1	TRBD1	TGTGCCAGCAGCCCCCAGGGGGCCGGTGAAGCTTTCTTT	CASSPQGAGEAFF
TRBV9	TRBJ2-2	TRBD2	TGTGCCAGCAGCGTCAGCGGGAGAGACACCGGGGAGCTGTTTTTT	CASSVSGRDTGELFF
TRBV28	TRBJ1-4	TRBD1	TGTGCCAGCAGTTTAAGGGGACAGAATGAAAAACTGTTTTTT	CASSLRGQNEKLFF
TRBV7-6	TRBJ1-4	-	TGTGCCAGCAGCTTACGGTTCGACAGCGATGAAAAACTGTTTTTT	CASSLRFDSDEKLFF
TRBV6-1	TRBJ1-6	-	TGTGCCAGCAGTGACAGCGACCGAGGGAATTCACCCCTCCACTTT	CASSDSDRGNSPLHF
TRBV5-4	TRBJ2-7	TRBD1	TGTGCCAGCAGCTTCCGGGACAGGGGATACGAGCAGTACTTC	CASSFRDRGYEQYF
TRBV6-5	TRBJ2-1	TRBD2	TGTGCCAGCAGTTACCTAGCGGGAGGTTCCTACAATGAGCAGTTCTTC	CASSYLAGGSYNEQFF
TRBV2	TRBJ1-1	TRBD1	TGTGCCAGCAGAGAGGGACAGGCCACTGAAGCTTTCTTT	CASREGQATEAFF
TRBV2	TRBJ1-5	-	TGTGCCAGCAGGAATAATGGGGGGGGCCAGCCCCAGCATTTT	CASRNNGGGQPQHF
TRBV6-5	TRBJ2-7	-	TGTGCCAGCAGTCCGGGACAACCATACGAGCAGTACTTC	CASSPGQPYEQYF
TRBV5-1	TRBJ1-3	TRBD1	TGCGCCAGCAGCTTGGCCGGGACAGCTGGAAACACCATATATTTT	CASSLAGTAGNTIYF
TRBV6-1	TRBJ1-1	TRBD1	TGTGCCAGCAGTGAAGCAAACAGGGGTGGGAACACTGAAGCTTTCTTT	CASSEANRGGNTEAFF
TRBV7-3	TRBJ2-1	TRBD1	TGTGCCAGCAGCTTGGCTTCAGGGGGCGGGCAGTTCTTC	CASSLASGGGQFF
TRBV19	TRBJ2-5	-	TGTGCCAGTAGTATAGGACAGGGAGGCCAAGAGACCCAGTACTTC	CASSIGQGGQETQYF
TRBV19	TRBJ2-7	TRBD1	TGTGCCAGTAGTACCACCGGGACAGGGGGCTACGAGCAGTACTTC	CASSTTGTGGYEQYF
TRBV19	TRBJ2-5	-	TGTGCCAGTAGTACCTCTAGCGACGAGGGGACCCAGTACTTC	CASSTSSDEGTQYF
TRBV27	TRBJ2-7	-	TGTGCCAGCAGCCGAAGTCCACAGACAACCTCCTACGAGCAGTACTTC	CASSRSPQTTSYEQYF
TRBV11-2	TRBJ1-2	-	TGTGCCAGCAGCTTCTCCCTATTGGATGGCTACACCTTC	CASSFSLLDGYTF
TRBV25-1	TRBJ2-7	-	TGTGCCAGCAGTGAAAGGAGGTCTCTCGAGCAGTACTTC	CASSERRSLEQYF
TRBV6-5	TRBJ2-3	-	TGTGCCAGCAGCCCCCAGGGTAGCACAGATACGCAGTATTTT	CASSPQGSTDTQYF
TRBV6-4	TRBJ2-3	TRBD1	TGTGCCAGCAATGAGGGACAGGGTAGCACAGATACGCAGTATTTT	CASNEGQGSTDTQYF
TRBV5-8	TRBJ1-1	TRBD1	TGTGCCAGCAGCTTGGCAGGACAGGGTTGGGGCACTGAAGCTTTCTTT	CASSLAGQGWGTEAFF
TRBV11-2	TRBJ1-1	-	TGTGCCAGCAGCTCCCGTCTGCTCAGTCCTCGGAACACTGAAGCTTTCTTT	CASSSRLLSPRNTEAFF
TRBV5-6	TRBJ2-5	-	TGTGCCAGCAGCTCAGAATTCCGACAGGGCATCGGAGGGAAGACCCAGTACTTC	CASSSEFRQGIGGKTQYF
TRBV5-4	TRBJ2-5	-	TGTGCCAGCAGCTTGAGTGACAGAGAGACCCAGTACTTC	CASSLSDRETQYF
TRBV5-1	TRBJ1-3	-	TGCGCCAGCAGCTTGGCGGGCCCTCACAGGGGAAACACCATATATTTT	CASSLAGPHRGNTIYF
TRBV28	TRBJ2-7	-	TGTGCCAGCAGTTCGCAGGGTTTTGGGGTTTCCTACGAGCAGTACTTC	CASSSQGFGVSYEQYF
TRBV5-1	TRBJ2-7	TRBD1	TGCGCCAGCAGGATCCGGGACAGCAACTACGAGCAGTACTTC	CASRIRDSNYEQYF
TRBV7-3	TRBJ2-1	-	TGTGCCAGCAGCTTAAATCGGGACTACAATGAGCAGTTCTTC	CASSLNRDYNEQFF
TRBV5-1	TRBJ2-5	TRBD1	TGCGCCAGCAGCACTACAGGGGCCGAGACCCAGTACTTC	CASSTTGAETQYF
TRBV4-1	TRBJ2-5	-	TGCGCCAGCAGCCAACGGTCCCCCCTACAGGGCCAAGAGACCCAGTACTTC	CASSQRSPLQGQETQYF
TRBV18	TRBJ1-3	TRBD1	TGTGCCAGCTCACCACCGGGACAGGGAGCCGGAAACACCATATATTTT	CASSPPGQGAGNTIYF
TRBV6-1	TRBJ2-5	TRBD1	TGTGCCAGCAGTGACGACAGGGGGCCGGGGGAGACCCAGTACTTC	CASSDDRGPGETQYF
TRBV10-2	TRBJ2-1	TRBD2	TGCGCCAGCAGTGAGAGCGGGGGTTGGGATGAGCAGTTCTTC	CASSESGGWDEQFF
TRBV10-1	TRBJ2-3	-	TGCGCCAGCAGTGAGACTATTGGGGGGGCAGGAGATACGCAGTATTTT	CASSETIGGAGDTQYF
TRBV28	TRBJ2-7	-	TGTGCCAGCAGTTTATATAGATCCCTCATCGAGCAGTACTTC	CASSLYRSLIEQYF
TRBV7-3	TRBJ1-2	-	TGTGCCAGCAGCCCATTTCTCGGGGGAGTATTAGGGTATGGCTACACCTTC	CASSPFLGGVLGYGYTF
TRBV4-1	TRBJ2-5	-	TGCGCCAGCAGCCAAGAGGAGGGATCGGAGACCCAGTACTTC	CASSQEEGSETQYF
TRBV28	TRBJ2-7	-	TGTGCCAGCAGGTTAGCGAGAGAGCAGTACTTC	CASRLAREQYF
TRBV2	TRBJ1-4	-	TGTGCCAGCAGTGTATGGCGGGGGAATGAAAAACTGTTTTTT	CASSVWRGNEKLFF
TRBV11-2	TRBJ1-1	TRBD1	TGTGCCAGCAGCCTAAGTACCGGACAGGGGATGGCTGAAGCTTTCTTT	CASSLSTGQGMAEAFF
TRBV19	TRBJ1-5	-	TGTGCCAGTAGTATCGACAGTATCCGCCGCAATCAGCCCCAGCATTTT	CASSIDSIRRNQPQHF